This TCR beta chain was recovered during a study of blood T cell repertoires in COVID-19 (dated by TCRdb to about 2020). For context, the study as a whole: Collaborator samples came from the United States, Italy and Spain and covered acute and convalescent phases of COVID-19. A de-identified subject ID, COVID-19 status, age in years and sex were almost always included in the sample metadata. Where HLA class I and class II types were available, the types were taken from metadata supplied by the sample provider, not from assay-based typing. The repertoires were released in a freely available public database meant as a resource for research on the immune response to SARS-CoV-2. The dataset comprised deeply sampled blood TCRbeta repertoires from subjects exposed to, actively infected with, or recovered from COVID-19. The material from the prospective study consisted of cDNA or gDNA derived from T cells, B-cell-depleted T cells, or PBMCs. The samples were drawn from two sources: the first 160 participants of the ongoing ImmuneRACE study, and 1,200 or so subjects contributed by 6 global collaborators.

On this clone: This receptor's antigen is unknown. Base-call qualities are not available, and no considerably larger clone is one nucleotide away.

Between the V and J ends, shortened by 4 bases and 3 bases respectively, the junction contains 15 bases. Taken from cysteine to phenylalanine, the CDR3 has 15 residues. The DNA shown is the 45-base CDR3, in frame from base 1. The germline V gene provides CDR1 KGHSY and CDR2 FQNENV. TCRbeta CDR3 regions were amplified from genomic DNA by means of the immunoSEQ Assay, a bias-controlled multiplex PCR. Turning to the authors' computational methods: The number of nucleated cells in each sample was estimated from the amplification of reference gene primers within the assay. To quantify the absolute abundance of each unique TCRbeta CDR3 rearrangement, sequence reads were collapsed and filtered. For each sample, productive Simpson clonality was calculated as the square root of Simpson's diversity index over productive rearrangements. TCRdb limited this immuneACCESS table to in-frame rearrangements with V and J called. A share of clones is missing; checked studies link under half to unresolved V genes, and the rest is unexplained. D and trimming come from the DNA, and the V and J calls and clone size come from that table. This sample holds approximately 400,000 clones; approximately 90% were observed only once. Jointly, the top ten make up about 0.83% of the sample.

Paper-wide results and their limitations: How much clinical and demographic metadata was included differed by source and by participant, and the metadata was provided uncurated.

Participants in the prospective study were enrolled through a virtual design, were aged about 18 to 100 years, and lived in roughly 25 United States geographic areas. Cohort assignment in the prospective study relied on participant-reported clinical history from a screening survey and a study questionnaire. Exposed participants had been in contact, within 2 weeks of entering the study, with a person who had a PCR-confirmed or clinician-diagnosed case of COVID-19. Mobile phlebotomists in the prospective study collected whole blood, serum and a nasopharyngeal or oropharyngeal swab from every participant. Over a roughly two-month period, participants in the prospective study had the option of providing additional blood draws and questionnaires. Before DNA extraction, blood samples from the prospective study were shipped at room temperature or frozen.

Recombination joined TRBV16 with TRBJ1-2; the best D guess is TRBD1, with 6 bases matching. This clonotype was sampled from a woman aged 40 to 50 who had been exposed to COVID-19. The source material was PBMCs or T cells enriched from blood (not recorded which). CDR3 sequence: CASSPRQGSDYGYTF. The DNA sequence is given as TGTGCCAGCAGCCCACGGCAGGGGTCAGACTATGGCTACACCTTC.